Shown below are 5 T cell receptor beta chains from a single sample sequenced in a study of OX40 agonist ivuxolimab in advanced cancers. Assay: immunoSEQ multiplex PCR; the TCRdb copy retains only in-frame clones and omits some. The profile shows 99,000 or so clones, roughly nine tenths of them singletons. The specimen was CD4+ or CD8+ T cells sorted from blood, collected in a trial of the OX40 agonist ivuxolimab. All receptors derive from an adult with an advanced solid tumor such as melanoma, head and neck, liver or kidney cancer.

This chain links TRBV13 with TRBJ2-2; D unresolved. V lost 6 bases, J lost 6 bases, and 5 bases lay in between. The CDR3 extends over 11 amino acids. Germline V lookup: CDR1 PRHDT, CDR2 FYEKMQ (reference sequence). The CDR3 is CASRWAGELFF. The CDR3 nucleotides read TGTGCCAGCAGGTGGGCCGGGGAGCTGTTTTTT.

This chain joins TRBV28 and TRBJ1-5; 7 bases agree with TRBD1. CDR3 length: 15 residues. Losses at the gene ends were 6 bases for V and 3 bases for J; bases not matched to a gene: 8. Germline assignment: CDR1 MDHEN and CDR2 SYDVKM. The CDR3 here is CASRKTGIVNQPQHF. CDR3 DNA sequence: TGTGCCAGCAGAAAGACAGGGATCGTCAATCAGCCCCAGCATTTT.

CDR3 protein: CASSGGGAGETQYF. CDR3 nucleotide sequence: TGTGCCAGCAGTGGTGGAGGGGCAGGGGAGACCCAGTACTTC. The V gene is TRBV6-1, the J gene TRBJ2-5; D may be TRBD2 (6 bases). This CDR3 has 14 amino acids. Germline CDR1 MNHNS, CDR2 SASEGT. Trimming took off 4 bases at V and 5 bases at J, with 14 bases between the two ends.

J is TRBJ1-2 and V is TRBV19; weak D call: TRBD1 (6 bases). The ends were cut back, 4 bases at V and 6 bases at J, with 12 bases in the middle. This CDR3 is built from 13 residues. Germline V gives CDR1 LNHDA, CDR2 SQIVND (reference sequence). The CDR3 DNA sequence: TGTGCCAGTAGTAAACAGGGAGAGGATGGCTACACCTTC. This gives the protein CASSKQGEDGYTF.

This chain's CDR3 is CASSLTVSSGNTIYF. The CDR3 nucleotides read TGTGCCAGCAGCTTAACCGTGAGCTCTGGAAACACCATATATTTT. The chain carries TRBV7-2 and TRBJ1-3; D is unresolved. V lost 2 bases, J lost 0 bases, and 8 bases lay in between. The CDR3 totals 15 residues. Germline CDR1 reads SGHTA; CDR2 reads FQGNSA.